Listed here are 20 T cell receptor beta chains from one sample, sequenced in a study of blood T cell repertoires in COVID-19. Profiled with immunoSEQ multiplex PCR; TCRdb holds only in-frame clones, not every one. The data hold 200,000 to 250,000 clones, with almost 90% observed a single time. Material for sequencing was peripheral blood. These receptors came from a woman aged 55-69 years with acute or convalescent COVID-19.

The chain has TRBV24-1 and TRBJ2-3; tentatively, D is TRBD1 (6 bases). Germline CDR1 and CDR2: KGHDR and SFDVKD. V was shortened by 3 bases and J by 7 bases, with 16 bases between the two germline ends. CDR3 length equals 15 residues. CDR3 loop: CATSDRAGVTNTQYF. DNA for the CDR3: TGTGCCACCAGTGATAGGGCAGGGGTCACGAATACGCAGTATTTT.

This rearrangement joins TRBV5-4 to TRBJ1-2; D call uncertain. Per germline, CDR1 SGHNT and CDR2 YYREEE (reference sequence). The CDR3 runs to 11 residues. V lost 0 bases, J lost 8 bases, and 5 bases lay in between. CDR3 nucleotides: TGTGCCAGCAGCTTGGAAGAGGGCTACACCTTC. This encodes CASSLEEGYTF.

This clone was counted only a few times. The chain carries TRBV7-9 and TRBJ2-3, with 10 bases that match TRBD2. Trimming cost V 5 bases and J 3 bases; bases outside gene matches: 5. Germline values: CDR1 SEHNR, CDR2 FQNEAQ (reference sequence). The CDR3 sequence is 15 residues long. The CDR3 here is CASSPSGGGTDTQYF. Here the CDR3 DNA reads TGTGCCAGCAGCCCCAGCGGGGGGGGGACAGATACGCAGTATTTT.

V and J are TRBV19 and TRBJ1-1; 9 nucleotides line up with TRBD1. CDR1 and CDR2 (germline): LNHDA, SQIVND (reference sequence). The CDR3 is 13 amino acids. V shed 4 bases, J shed 5 bases, and the junction held 2 bases outside the gene matches. The CDR3 loop reads CASSTGTGTEAFF. The CDR3 coding sequence is TGTGCCAGTAGTACTGGGACAGGGACTGAAGCTTTCTTT.

This chain links TRBV30 with TRBJ2-3; TRBD2 agrees at 11 bases. The junction had 7 bases not matched to a gene; V was cut back by 0 bases and J by 2 bases. The CDR3 has 17 residues. Germline V CDR1 and CDR2: GTSNPN, SVGIG (reference sequence). CDR3 region: CAWSVPGTSGTTDTQYF. DNA of the CDR3: TGTGCCTGGAGTGTACCCGGGACTAGCGGCACCACAGATACGCAGTATTTT.

V usage is TRBV27 and J usage is TRBJ1-1; TRBD1 might be the D (5 bases). The germline CDR1 and CDR2 sequences are MNHEY and SMNVEV (reference sequence). V lost 2 bases to trimming and J lost 4 bases, with 26 bases between them. The CDR3 sequence is 19 residues long. In DNA form, the CDR3 reads TGTGCCAGCAGTTTACTACCCCTCCACGGGGGATCAGGTAGCACTGAAGCTTTCTTT. Its protein is CASSLLPLHGGSGSTEAFF.

This rearrangement joins TRBV6-6 to TRBJ1-4; possibly TRBD1 for D (6 bases). CDR3 length equals 13 residues. V gave up 6 bases and J gave up 8 bases, with 13 bases separating them. Per the germline V gene, CDR1 is MNHNY and CDR2 is SVGAGI (reference sequence). Here the CDR3 DNA reads TGTGCCAGCAGACCCGAGGGGGGGGAAAAACTGTTTTTT. This encodes CASRPEGGEKLFF.

This chain connects TRBV28 to TRBJ1-5, with D perhaps TRBD1 (6 bases). The CDR3 extends over 13 amino acids. Germline CDR1 MDHEN, CDR2 SYDVKM. V lost 7 bases, J lost 7 bases, and 14 bases lay in between. The CDR3 nucleotides are TGTGCCAGCATCGGGGGGGCAGGACAGCCCCAGCATTTT. This translates into CASIGGAGQPQHF.

The chain recombines TRBV7-8 with TRBJ1-2, with 8 positions matching TRBD1. The CDR3 covers 16 residues. Germline V gene lookup returns CDR1 SGHVS and CDR2 FQNEAQ. Trimming at V came to 3 bases and at J to 4 bases, leaving 10 bases not matched to a gene. The chain's CDR3 is CASSFIQGDGGYGYTF. DNA of the CDR3: TGTGCCAGCAGCTTCATACAGGGGGACGGGGGCTATGGCTACACCTTC.

J is TRBJ2-3 and V is TRBV11-2; TRBD1 is a possible D gene (5 bases). The CDR3 runs to 13 residues. V lost 6 bases and J lost 4, with 11 bases in between. Germline V gene data show CDR1 as SGHAT and CDR2 as FQNNGV. This CDR3 is CASRPPGPDTQYF. The CDR3, as DNA: TGTGCCAGCAGACCCCCAGGGCCAGATACGCAGTATTTT.

The rearrangement joins TRBV19 to TRBJ2-5; 10 positions match TRBD2. Trimming removed 4 bases from V and 6 bases from J; junction bases left unmatched: 5. CDR1 is LNHDA and CDR2 is SQIVND in the germline V gene (reference sequence). CDR3 size: 14 residues. In nucleotides, the CDR3 is TGTGCCAGTAGTAAGGGACTAGCGTTGAAGACCCAGTACTTC. Protein product: CASSKGLALKTQYF.

This clone occurred a few times. V usage is TRBV7-2 and J usage is TRBJ2-5; TRBD2 matches at 9 bases. The V gene's germline CDR1 is SGHTA and CDR2 FQGNSA. The V and J ends lost 4 bases and 5 bases, in that order; junction bases with no gene match: 5. The CDR3 is 14 amino acids. CDR3 loop: CASSSGLAGETQYF. The CDR3 bases are TGTGCCAGCAGCTCGGGACTAGCCGGGGAGACCCAGTACTTC.

The table lists this clone with a count of one. The V and J genes are TRBV6-5 and TRBJ1-1, with a tentative D call TRBD1 (5 bases). V gave up 6 bases and J gave up 0 bases, with 11 bases separating them. The CDR3 extends over 14 amino acids. Germline V gene data show CDR1 as MNHEY and CDR2 as SVGAGI. This chain's CDR3 is CASSPWGLNTEAFF. CDR3 sequence (DNA): TGTGCCAGCAGCCCGTGGGGCTTGAACACTGAAGCTTTCTTT.

V gene TRBV11-3 combines with J gene TRBJ2-1; D perhaps matches TRBD1 (5 bases). CDR1 and CDR2 (germline): SGHNT, YENEEA. V was cut by 3 bases and J by 8 bases, with 11 bases left in between. The CDR3 sequence is 13 residues long. CDR3 protein: CASSFRGSHEQFF. Written as DNA, the CDR3 is TGTGCCAGCAGCTTTAGGGGATCCCATGAGCAGTTCTTC.

The gene calls are TRBV18 and TRBJ1-3, with D possibly TRBD1 on 6 matching bases. V lost 4 bases and J lost 0, with 13 bases in between. The CDR3 is 16 residues long. Per the germline V gene, CDR1 is KGHSH and CDR2 is LQKENI. CDR3 bases: TGTGCCAGCTCACTCTCCGACAGGACCTCTGGAAACACCATATATTTT. It codes for CASSLSDRTSGNTIYF.

The rearrangement joins TRBV7-9 to TRBJ2-7; 9 bases line up with TRBD2. Per the germline V gene, CDR1 is SEHNR and CDR2 is FQNEAQ (reference sequence). V lost 4 bases to trimming and J lost 2 bases; unmatched junction nucleotides: 6. The CDR3 contains 15 residues. The CDR3 sequence is CASSWGLAGPYEQYF. In nucleotides, the CDR3 is TGTGCCAGCAGCTGGGGGCTAGCGGGGCCCTACGAGCAGTACTTC.

A few counts support this clone. The CDR3 DNA follows: TGTGCCAGCAGCTTAATACGGGGAGACAATGAGCAGTTCTTC. Translating it yields CASSLIRGDNEQFF. This chain links TRBV7-9 with TRBJ2-1, with TRBD2 as a possible D gene (5 bases). The CDR3 extends over 14 amino acids. The germline V gene has CDR1 SEHNR and CDR2 FQNEAQ (reference sequence). V gave up 2 bases and J gave up 5 bases, with 10 bases separating them.

The chain joins TRBV4-1 to TRBJ1-4; 7 nucleotides align to TRBD1. V shed 3 bases, J shed 8 bases, and the junction held 18 bases outside the gene matches. Germline V gene lookup returns CDR1 MGHRA and CDR2 YSYEKL. The CDR3 totals 18 residues. In DNA, the CDR3 is TGCGCCAGCAGCCAGGGAACAGGGGCATCGAGGATCGCGGAAAAACTGTTTTTT. It is translated as CASSQGTGASRIAEKLFF.

The chain couples TRBV2 to TRBJ1-3, with TRBD1 as a possible D gene (5 bases). This CDR3 has 12 residues. Germline CDR1 and CDR2: SNHLY and FYNNEI. Trimming pared 8 bases from V and 2 bases from J, leaving 7 bases between. CDR3 sequence (DNA): TGTGCCAGCTCCAGGGCTGGAAACACCATATATTTT. Its protein is CASSRAGNTIYF.

The V call is TRBV5-1, the J call TRBJ1-2, with TRBD1 matching 7 bases. V gave up 7 bases and J gave up 0 bases; unmatched junction bases: 6. CDR3 length equals 14 residues. The germline V gene has CDR1 SGHRS and CDR2 YFSETQ. The CDR3 protein is CASQQGTTNYGYTF. CDR3 coding DNA: TGCGCCAGCCAACAGGGGACCACTAACTATGGCTACACCTTC.